Listed below are T cell receptor beta chains from one sample, sequenced in a study of blood T cell repertoires in COVID-19. Using immunoSEQ multiplex PCR, the repertoire was profiled, and TCRdb retains in-frame clones only, with some absent. The table lists approximately 300,000 clones, 87% of them singletons, with 2% to 2.5% in the top ten. Sequenced input: peripheral blood. The receptors were sampled from a woman aged 45-60 years who had recovered from COVID-19. CDR3s include the opening cysteine and the closing phenylalanine or tryptophan. D genes are given only for firm matches. Expanded clones get a size class; other rows say once, few or many, or leave the size out.

CDR3	DNA	size	D	length	V	J
CASSFRTGDNEQFF	TGTGCCAGCAGCTTCAGGACAGGGGACAATGAGCAGTTCTTC	NA	TRBD1	14	TRBV13	TRBJ2-1
CASSMLGRANYGYTF	TGTGCCAGTAGTATGCTCGGCAGGGCTAACTATGGCTACACCTTC	NA	NA	15	TRBV19	TRBJ1-2
CASSDLGTRFNEQFF	TGCGCCAGCAGTGATTTGGGCACTAGATTCAATGAGCAGTTCTTC	NA	NA	15	TRBV10-2	TRBJ2-1
CASSGAGAGGGNIQYF	TGTGCCAGTAGTGGAGCGGGAGCGGGGGGGGGAAACATTCAGTACTTC	NA	TRBD2	16	TRBV19	TRBJ2-4
CASSSSRRSNYGYTF	TGTGCCAGCAGTTCCTCGCGCAGGTCCAACTATGGCTACACCTTC	NA	NA	15	TRBV28	TRBJ1-2
CASSQESGVHSPLHF	TGCGCCAGCAGCCAAGAATCAGGGGTGCATTCACCCCTCCACTTT	NA	NA	15	TRBV4-1	TRBJ1-6
CASRPGLSSYEQYF	TGTGCCAGCAGGCCGGGTCTGAGCTCCTACGAGCAGTACTTC	NA	NA	14	TRBV6-5	TRBJ2-7
CASSHSLAGRYNEQFF	TGCGCCAGCAGCCATTCCCTAGCGGGTCGGTACAATGAGCAGTTCTTC	once	TRBD2	16	TRBV4-1	TRBJ2-1
CASSVDPSGAVTDTQYF	TGTGCCAGCAGCGTAGATCCTAGCGGGGCCGTCACAGATACGCAGTATTTT	NA	TRBD2	17	TRBV9	TRBJ2-3
CASSIRQGGNQPQHF	TGTGCCAGTAGTATAAGACAGGGTGGCAATCAGCCCCAGCATTTT	NA	TRBD1	15	TRBV19	TRBJ1-5
CASSLFKQDQDF	TGTGCCAGCAGTTTGTTTAAACAGGACCAGGACTTC	once	NA	12	TRBV12-3/TRBV12-4	TRBJ2-7
CASRVSYEQYF	TGTGCCAGCAGAGTCAGTTACGAGCAGTACTTC	NA	NA	11	TRBV6-6	TRBJ2-7
CASSLGQGGTDTQYF	TGTGCCAGCAGCTTAGGGCAGGGGGGCACAGATACGCAGTATTTT	NA	TRBD1	15	TRBV7-6	TRBJ2-3
CAWSRGQVVRQPQHF	TGTGCCTGGAGCCGGGGACAGGTAGTTAGACAGCCCCAGCATTTT	NA	TRBD1	15	TRBV30	TRBJ1-5
CASSLTYTEAFF	TGTGCCAGCAGTTTGACATACACTGAAGCTTTCTTT	NA	NA	12	TRBV28	TRBJ1-1
CASSLADRARNEQYF	TGTGCCAGCAGCTTAGCGGACAGGGCCCGGAACGAGCAGTACTTC	medium-sized	TRBD1	15	TRBV7-9	TRBJ2-7